The 31 T cell receptor beta chains below come from one sample, sequenced in a study of T cells in Graves' hyperthyroidism and ophthalmopathy. Amplified regions were TCR beta CDR3 sequences from RNA transcripts. The HTBI set primed first-round TCR CDR3 RT-PCR. TCRdb ran MiXCR on the multiplex PCR reads and lists one entry per CDR3 protein. The sample holds roughly 400,000 distinct CDR3 sequences, around a quarter seen once. Sequencing input: blood. Every receptor here comes from a man aged 50 or older with Graves' hyperthyroidism.

This clonotype was counted many times. The genes are TRBV30 and TRBJ1-5; 8 bases are a match to TRBD1. The V and J ends lost 4 bases and 5 bases, in that order; junction bases with no gene match: 4. The CDR3 contains 13 residues. CDR1 GTSNPN and CDR2 SVGIG come from the germline V gene (reference sequence). This CDR3 is CAWNAGGYQPQHF. In nucleotides, the CDR3 is TGTGCCTGGAATGCAGGGGGCTATCAGCCCCAGCATTTT.

The V call is TRBV20-1, the J call TRBJ2-3, with TRBD2 as a possible D gene (5 bases). The V end was cut by 0 bases, the J end by 2 bases, with 15 bases between. The CDR3 consists of 16 residues. Germline CDR1 DFQATT, CDR2 SNEGSKA (reference sequence). The chain's CDR3 is CSARDQERTLTDTQYF. In nucleotides, the CDR3 is TGCAGTGCTAGAGATCAGGAGCGGACTCTCACAGATACGCAGTATTTT.

The chain employs TRBV7-9 and TRBJ1-2; 11 bases are shared with TRBD1. V gave up 2 bases and J gave up 7 bases; unmatched junction bases: 6. Germline V gene sequence: CDR1 SEHNR, CDR2 FQNEAQ (reference sequence). CDR3 length equals 15 residues. Here the CDR3 reads CASSLKGQGAGGYTF. The CDR3 DNA is TGTGCCAGCAGCTTAAAAGGACAGGGGGCGGGTGGCTACACCTTC.

The chain employs TRBV5-1 and TRBJ1-1; weak D call: TRBD1 (5 bases). Germline V CDR1 and CDR2: SGHRS, YFSETQ. This CDR3 has 18 residues. The V gene lost 3 bases and the J gene lost 7 bases, with 28 bases spanning the gap. CDR3 sequence reads: CASSSSPRVGTWGDEAFF. CDR3 in DNA: TGCGCCAGCAGCTCATCACCTCGGGTTGGCACGTGGGGGGATGAAGCTTTCTTT.

This clonotype came up a few times. This chain uses TRBV24-1 with TRBJ2-2; D is undetermined. Looked up from germline, CDR1 is KGHDR and CDR2 is SFDVKD. The CDR3 extends over 13 amino acids. Between the trimmed V and J ends, which lost 5 bases and 5 bases, there was a span of 8 bases. CDR3 region: CATSARVTGELFF. CDR3 DNA sequence: TGTGCCACCAGTGCCCGAGTTACCGGGGAGCTGTTTTTT.

The chain joins TRBV29-1 to TRBJ2-3, with 9 bases that match TRBD2. The CDR3 length is 15 residues. Trimming removed 3 bases from V and 3 bases from J; junction bases left unmatched: 7. Germline V gene sequence: CDR1 SQVTM, CDR2 ANQGSEA. CDR3 coding DNA: TGCAGCGTTGAGGGTCTAGCGGGAATAACAGATACGCAGTATTTT. Translation: CSVEGLAGITDTQYF.

This clonotype appeared a single time. The rearrangement links TRBV24-1 to TRBJ1-3; D remains unclear. The CDR3 contains 14 residues. V lost 4 bases, J lost 4 bases, and 10 bases lay in between. Germline lookup yields CDR1 KGHDR and CDR2 SFDVKD. The CDR3 reads CATSDAPWGNTIYF. The CDR3 bases are TGTGCCACCAGTGACGCCCCATGGGGAAACACCATATATTTT.

In this sample, this clonotype turned up a few times. This sequence joins TRBV18 and TRBJ2-5; D remains ambiguous. CDR3 length: 12 residues. Trimming cost V 1 base and J 1 base, with 1 base left between them. Germline CDR1 reads KGHSH; CDR2 reads LQKENI. The CDR3 loop reads CASSPLQETQYF. Written as DNA, the CDR3 is TGTGCCAGCTCACCACTCCAAGAGACCCAGTACTTC.

The table lists this clonotype with many counts. The chain carries TRBV28 and TRBJ2-1; maybe TRBD2 (5 bases). Germline CDR1 reads MDHEN; CDR2 reads SYDVKM. V lost 2 bases and J 6 bases, leaving 17 bases between the germline ends. The CDR3 runs 16 residues. DNA of the CDR3: TGTGCCAGCAGTTTACCGGGTGTGCGAGGACTCAATGAGCAGTTCTTC. Amino acid sequence: CASSLPGVRGLNEQFF.

This clonotype was seen a handful of times. V and J are TRBV2 and TRBJ2-2, with D perhaps TRBD2 (6 bases). CDR3 length: 15 residues. Looked up from germline, CDR1 is SNHLY and CDR2 is FYNNEI. Trimming removed 2 bases at V and 4 bases at J, with 11 bases between. In DNA form, the CDR3 reads TGTGCCAGCAGTGAATCAGGGCGGGGCACCGGGGAGCTGTTTTTT. Protein product: CASSESGRGTGELFF.

Many counts were recorded for this clonotype. This chain connects TRBV7-9 to TRBJ2-1, with D unclear. Germline V gives CDR1 SEHNR, CDR2 FQNEAQ (reference sequence). The V gene lost 6 bases and the J gene lost 7 bases, with 13 bases spanning the gap. There are 13 residues in the CDR3. The CDR3, as DNA: TGTGCCAGCAGTTTCGGGCCGGCAAATGAGCAGTTCTTC. Translation gives CASSFGPANEQFF. The full variable domain, its missing parts supplied by reference TRBV7-9 and TRBJ2-1, is DTGVSQNPRHKITKRGQNVTFRCDPISEHNRLYWYRQTLGQGPEFLTYFQNEAQLEKSRLLSDRFSAERPKGSFSTLEIQRTEQGDSAMYLCASSFGPANEQFFGPGTRLTVL.

This chain uses TRBV3-1 with TRBJ2-3; the D is unclear. The CDR3 has 16 residues. Germline-derived CDR1 and CDR2 are LGHDT and YNNKEL (reference sequence). The germline V and J ends were trimmed by 0 bases and 0 bases, with 10 bases remaining between them. CDR3 amino acids: CASSQDLDPSTDTQYF. As DNA, the CDR3 is TGTGCCAGCAGCCAAGATCTAGATCCTAGCACAGATACGCAGTATTTT.

The rearrangement links TRBV6-1 to TRBJ2-2; TRBD1 agrees at 8 bases. Germline loops: CDR1 MNHNS, CDR2 SASEGT. Germline trimming cut 3 bases from V and 7 bases from J; bases unmatched to any gene: 10. The CDR3 runs 16 residues. In DNA, the CDR3 is TGTGCCAGCAGTGAGCGACAGGGGTGGAAAAGCGGGGAGCTGTTTTTT. Amino acid sequence: CASSERQGWKSGELFF.

This clonotype has more than one count but fewer than ten. CDR3 sequence reads: CASSLDRHLNTIYF. The CDR3 bases are TGTGCCAGCAGCTTAGATAGGCACCTAAACACCATATATTTT. This chain connects TRBV11-2 to TRBJ1-3; no definite D call. This CDR3 has 14 residues. Germline V gene sequence: CDR1 SGHAT, CDR2 FQNNGV. V lost 0 bases and J 6 bases, leaving 9 bases between the germline ends.

In this sample, this clonotype turned up a few times. The V and J genes are TRBV29-1 and TRBJ2-3, with 7 bases fitting TRBD1. Trimming at V came to 1 base and at J to 3 bases, leaving 7 bases not matched to a gene. Germline V gene data show CDR1 as SQVTM and CDR2 as ANQGSEA. This CDR3 region has 15 residues. The CDR3 protein is CSVEGSKTGTDTQYF. The CDR3 coding sequence is TGCAGCGTTGAAGGCTCCAAGACAGGGACAGATACGCAGTATTTT.

There are a few counts of this clonotype. The CDR3 region is CASSFGGDTGELFF. In DNA form, the CDR3 reads TGTGCCAGCAGCTTCGGTGGGGACACCGGGGAGCTGTTTTTT. The chain employs TRBV11-3 and TRBJ2-2; D ambiguous. The CDR3 has 14 amino acids. Trimming cost V 3 bases and J 3 bases, with 8 bases left between them. The germline V gene has CDR1 SGHNT and CDR2 YENEEA.

This clonotype has more than one count but fewer than ten. The V gene is TRBV20-1, the J gene TRBJ2-7, with D unclear. V lost 1 base, J lost 7 bases, and 11 bases lay in between. This CDR3 spans 12 amino acids. Germline CDR1 and CDR2: DFQATT and SNEGSKA (reference sequence). This CDR3 is CSARGLSREQYF. As DNA, the CDR3 is TGCAGTGCTAGAGGACTCTCCAGGGAGCAGTACTTC.

The CDR3 reads CASSPRSGASYEQYF. CDR3 DNA sequence: TGTGCCAGCTCACCAAGGAGCGGGGCTAGCTACGAGCAGTACTTC. V gene TRBV18 combines with J gene TRBJ2-7; 7 nucleotides agree with TRBD2. This CDR3 has 15 amino acids. Per germline, CDR1 KGHSH and CDR2 LQKENI. Unmatched junction bases numbered 7, after V lost 2 bases and J lost 3 bases.

This clonotype was observed a single time. A much larger clone sits a single nucleotide away, making a read error possible. The chain couples TRBV5-1 to TRBJ2-7; no reliable D call. The CDR3 is 13 residues long. Germline V CDR1 and CDR2: SGHRS, YFSETQ. The CDR3, as DNA: TGCGCCGGCAGCTTGGCCCCGGGCTACGAGCAGTACTTC. Protein sequence: CAGSLAPGYEQYF. The full variable domain, rest sourced from reference TRBV5-1 and TRBJ2-7, is KAGVTQTPRYLIKTRGQQVTLSCSPISGHRSVSWYQQTPGQGLQFLFEYFSETQRNKGNFPGRFSGRQFSNSRSEMNVSTLELGDSALYLCAGSLAPGYEQYFGPGTRLTVT.

V gene TRBV5-6 combines with J gene TRBJ2-5; 10 bases map to TRBD2. V gave up 6 bases and J gave up 3 bases; unmatched junction bases: 5. The V gene's germline CDR1 is SGHDT and CDR2 YYEEEE. The length of the CDR3 is 14 residues. The CDR3 spells CASNPGTSEETQYF. CDR3 DNA sequence: TGTGCCAGCAACCCCGGGACTAGCGAAGAGACCCAGTACTTC.

The chain recombines TRBV24-1 with TRBJ2-2; the D gene is possibly TRBD2 (5 bases). The CDR3 loop spans 15 amino acids. V gave up 4 bases and J gave up 4 bases, with 12 bases separating them. Germline V lookup: CDR1 KGHDR, CDR2 SFDVKD. CDR3 region: CATSDTSGITGELFF. The CDR3 bases are TGTGCCACCAGTGACACCTCGGGAATCACCGGGGAGCTGTTTTTT.

This clonotype was recorded once. One base away lies a much larger clone, so this may be a sequencing read error. The V call is TRBV30, the J call TRBJ1-2, with D possibly being TRBD1 (6 bases). CDR3 length: 14 amino acids. V gave up 5 bases and J gave up 4 bases, with 17 bases separating them. Germline values: CDR1 GTSNPN, CDR2 SVGIG (reference sequence). The CDR3 DNA is TGTGCCTGGTCGGGGGAAAGACAGGCCTATGGCTACACCTTC. Translated: CAWSGERQAYGYTF.

The rearrangement links TRBV24-1 to TRBJ2-7; D perhaps matches TRBD1 (5 bases). CDR1 and CDR2 from the germline V gene are KGHDR and SFDVKD. The CDR3 contains 13 residues. V lost 7 bases to trimming and J lost 6 bases, with 15 bases between them. The CDR3 nucleotides are TGTGCCACCAGCGACTCGACAGCGCGCGAGCAGTACTTC. This translates into CATSDSTAREQYF.

The chain carries TRBV19 and TRBJ2-1, with D perhaps TRBD2 (5 bases). The germline V gene has CDR1 LNHDA and CDR2 SQIVND (reference sequence). Between the trimmed V and J ends, which lost 5 bases and 6 bases, there was a span of 17 bases. The CDR3 extends over 15 amino acids. CDR3 protein: CASSPASSSLNEQFF. The CDR3 nucleotides read TGTGCCAGTAGTCCCGCTAGCTCCTCTCTCAATGAGCAGTTCTTC.

V and J are TRBV2 and TRBJ2-3; 14 nucleotides agree with TRBD2. The CDR3 runs 17 residues. V shed 0 bases and J 1 base; nucleotides not matched to a gene: 0. CDR1 and CDR2 (germline): SNHLY, FYNNEI. Here the CDR3 reads CASSEAGLAGGTDTQYF. The CDR3 bases are TGTGCCAGCAGTGAAGCGGGACTAGCGGGGGGCACAGATACGCAGTATTTT.

The chain carries TRBV10-3 and TRBJ2-7; TRBD2 matches 9 bases. CDR1 and CDR2 (germline): ENHRY, SYGVKD. The trim removed 6 bases at V and 6 bases at J, leaving 6 bases unmatched. The CDR3 runs 13 residues. The DNA of the CDR3 is TGTGCCATCAGGGGGACTAGCAGAGGCGAGCAGTACTTC. It translates to CAIRGTSRGEQYF.

A note on this clonotype: This may arise from a read error, as a much more abundant clone is one base away. The J gene is TRBJ2-5, the V gene TRBV2; no firm D call. The germline V gene has CDR1 SNHLY and CDR2 FYNNEI. The CDR3 loop spans 12 amino acids. CDR3 in amino acids: CASSDTVETRYF. The CDR3 DNA reads TGTGCCAGCAGTGACACCGTGGAGACCCGGTACTTC.

This clonotype was counted ten times or more. V is TRBV6-1 and J is TRBJ2-7, with D possibly TRBD1 on 5 matching bases. This CDR3 has 15 residues. The germline gives CDR1 MNHNS, CDR2 SASEGT. Trimming took off 5 bases at V and 3 bases at J, with 17 bases between the two ends. The CDR3 spells CASSTTETANYEQYF. The CDR3 nucleotides read TGTGCCAGCAGTACGACAGAGACGGCAAACTACGAGCAGTACTTC.

The CDR3 is CASSVGPAGETQYF. The DNA for the CDR3 is TGTGCCAGCAGCGTGGGTCCCGCGGGAGAGACCCAGTACTTC. The chain is built from TRBV9 and TRBJ2-5; TRBD2 might be the D (5 bases). Trimming stripped 2 bases from V and 4 bases from J, with 12 bases between. The germline gives CDR1 SGDLS, CDR2 YYNGEE. This CDR3 comprises 14 residues.

This clonotype was detected ten times or more. The CDR3 sequence is CASSLRDNSYEQYF. The CDR3 coding sequence is TGTGCCAGCAGCCTCCGGGACAACTCCTACGAGCAGTACTTC. The V gene is TRBV7-9, the J gene TRBJ2-7, with a weak D call TRBD1 (6 bases). Germline V lookup: CDR1 SEHNR, CDR2 FQNEAQ (reference sequence). The CDR3 length is 14 residues. Deletions cut 5 bases from V and 0 bases from J, with 11 bases between. Supplemented by reference TRBV7-9 and TRBJ2-7, the full variable domain reads DTGVSQNPRHKITKRGQNVTFRCDPISEHNRLYWYRQTLGQGPEFLTYFQNEAQLEKSRLLSDRFSAERPKGSFSTLEIQRTEQGDSAMYLCASSLRDNSYEQYFGPGTRLTVT.

V gene TRBV14 combines with J gene TRBJ2-7, with TRBD2 matching 13 bases. The germline CDR1 and CDR2 sequences are SGHDN and FVKESK. Trimming cost V 5 bases and J 6 bases; bases outside gene matches: 7. CDR3 length: 15 residues. The CDR3 nucleotides are TGTGCCAGCAGCGATGGGACTAGCGGGATTGGCGAGCAGTACTTC. This translates into CASSDGTSGIGEQYF. Looking up the rest from reference TRBV14 and TRBJ2-7 gives the full variable domain: EAGVTQFPSHSVIEKGQTVTLRCDPISGHDNLYWYRRVMGKEIKFLLHFVKESKQDESGMPNNRFLAERTGGTYSTLKVQPAELEDSGVYFCASSDGTSGIGEQYFGPGTRLTVT.